These T cell receptor beta chains were read from a single sample in a study of cytomegalovirus exposure and HLA in healthy donors. Only in-frame clones appear in the TCRdb table, and some are missing; sequencing was by immunoSEQ multiplex PCR. Found here are around 100,000 clones, 84% of them singletons; the top ten hold less than 1.5%. The material sequenced was PBMCs. These receptors all stem from a woman younger than 35 in good health and CMV-seronegative. The CDR3 runs from the conserved cysteine through the conserved F or W. D genes are given only for firm matches. Clone size is not always given. Where it is, it says once, few, many or a class for expanded clones.

v_gene	d_gene	j_gene	abundance	CDR3aa	CDR3nt
TRBV2	TRBD2	TRBJ2-1	-	CASMTRLAGREQFF	TGTGCCAGCATGACAAGACTAGCGGGCCGGGAGCAGTTCTTC
TRBV2	-	TRBJ2-1	-	CASSELGATYNEQFF	TGTGCCAGCAGTGAATTGGGGGCCACCTACAATGAGCAGTTCTTC
TRBV6-1	-	TRBJ1-6	-	CASSALQGYNSPLHF	TGTGCCAGCAGTGCTTTACAGGGATACAATTCACCCCTCCACTTT
TRBV11-2	TRBD2	TRBJ2-3	-	CASSWRSGVPTDTQYF	TGTGCCAGCAGCTGGCGTAGCGGGGTTCCCACAGATACGCAGTATTTT
TRBV14	-	TRBJ2-1	-	CASSLGSSSYNEQFF	TGTGCCAGCTCCCTCGGGTCGAGCTCCTACAATGAGCAGTTCTTC
TRBV30	-	TRBJ2-7	-	CAWSVPRGGRSYEQYF	TGTGCCTGGAGTGTACCAAGGGGCGGCAGATCCTACGAGCAGTACTTC
TRBV7-9	-	TRBJ2-7	-	CSSSLEQSPNEQYF	TGTTCCAGCAGCTTGGAGCAAAGCCCCAACGAGCAGTACTTC
TRBV5-4	-	TRBJ1-3	-	CASSLAGKSSGNTIYF	TGTGCCAGCAGCTTGGCGGGGAAGAGCTCTGGAAACACCATATATTTT
TRBV7-9	-	TRBJ2-1	-	CSSSLAYPGDPSYNEQFF	TGTTCCAGCAGCTTAGCGTATCCGGGAGACCCTTCCTACAATGAGCAGTTCTTC
TRBV7-2	TRBD2	TRBJ2-3	-	CASSYGSGALDTQYF	TGTGCCAGCAGCTACGGTAGCGGGGCGTTGGATACGCAGTATTTT
TRBV12-5	-	TRBJ2-7	-	CASGPSEYEQYF	TGTGCTAGTGGTCCCAGCGAATACGAGCAGTACTTC
TRBV2	-	TRBJ1-5	-	CASRKTTVTGAELHF	TGTGCCAGCAGGAAGACAACGGTAACTGGCGCCGAATTGCATTTT
TRBV30	-	TRBJ2-7	-	CAWTGAREQYF	TGTGCCTGGACAGGGGCTCGGGAGCAGTACTTC
TRBV2	-	TRBJ1-4	-	CASSVVGTLNEKLFF	TGTGCCAGCAGTGTCGTAGGGACACTTAATGAAAAACTGTTTTTT
TRBV7-9	-	TRBJ2-5	-	CASSLVPLYPETQYF	TGTGCCAGCAGCTTAGTTCCCCTCTACCCAGAGACCCAGTACTTC
TRBV9	-	TRBJ2-7	-	CASSVGLQTDEQYF	TGTGCCAGCAGCGTAGGCCTACAGACAGACGAGCAGTACTTC
TRBV9	TRBD2	TRBJ2-7	-	CASSVDDLAGSYEQYF	TGTGCCAGCAGCGTCGACGACCTAGCGGGATCCTACGAGCAGTACTTC
TRBV4-3	-	TRBJ2-7	-	CASSQEPGAYEQYF	TGCGCCAGCAGCCAAGAACCAGGGGCCTACGAGCAGTACTTC
TRBV7-3	-	TRBJ2-2	-	CASSFSGNTGELFF	TGTGCCAGCAGCTTTAGCGGGAACACCGGGGAGCTGTTTTTT
TRBV20-1	-	TRBJ2-1	-	CSAPATRQQFF	TGCAGTGCTCCAGCGACTAGACAGCAGTTCTTC
TRBV19	TRBD2	TRBJ2-5	-	CASSIPGLQETQYF	TGTGCCAGTAGTATCCCGGGACTACAAGAGACCCAGTACTTC
TRBV2	-	TRBJ2-5	-	CASSEVIWTEQETQYF	TGTGCCAGCAGTGAAGTGATTTGGACAGAACAAGAGACCCAGTACTTC
TRBV6-5	TRBD1	TRBJ1-6	-	CASSYGDREGPLHF	TGTGCCAGCAGTTACGGGGACAGGGAAGGGCCCCTCCACTTT
TRBV27	-	TRBJ2-1	-	CASSWGHQSYNEQFF	TGTGCCAGCAGTTGGGGACATCAATCCTACAATGAGCAGTTCTTC
TRBV2	-	TRBJ1-6	-	CASSEEQGLNSPLHF	TGTGCCAGCAGTGAGGAACAGGGTCTTAATTCACCCCTCCACTTT
TRBV6-6	TRBD1	TRBJ2-1	few	CASSRQGGNEQFF	TGTGCCAGCAGTCGACAGGGGGGCAATGAGCAGTTCTTC
TRBV14	TRBD1	TRBJ1-2	-	CASSINRGDGYTF	TGTGCCAGCAGCATAAACAGGGGGGATGGCTACACCTTC
TRBV6-6	TRBD1	TRBJ1-6	-	CASSYRGQGESPLHF	TGTGCCAGCAGTTATCGCGGACAGGGAGAGTCACCCCTCCACTTT
TRBV30	TRBD2	TRBJ2-3	-	CAWSVPILAGGRTDTQYF	TGTGCCTGGAGTGTACCAATACTAGCGGGGGGCCGCACAGATACGCAGTATTTT
TRBV19	-	TRBJ1-6	-	CASSISGTYNSPLHF	TGTGCCAGTAGTATTTCAGGGACATATAATTCACCCCTCCACTTT
TRBV15	TRBD1	TRBJ2-5	-	CATTGQGRTQYF	TGTGCCACCACGGGACAGGGGAGGACCCAGTACTTC
TRBV11-2	TRBD2	TRBJ2-7	-	CASSLDLASGTYEQYF	TGTGCCAGCAGCTTAGACTTGGCTAGCGGGACCTACGAGCAGTACTTC
TRBV5-8	TRBD2	TRBJ2-1	-	CASSFGTSGINEQFF	TGTGCCAGCAGCTTCGGGACTAGCGGGATTAATGAGCAGTTCTTC
TRBV5-6	-	TRBJ1-3	-	CASSLAFGNTIYF	TGTGCCAGCAGCTTAGCGTTTGGAAACACCATATATTTT
TRBV15	-	TRBJ2-7	-	CATSRGQTYEQYF	TGTGCCACCAGCAGAGGTCAGACCTACGAGCAGTACTTC
TRBV6-4	TRBD2	TRBJ2-2	-	CASTRFRGRVTGELFF	TGTGCCAGCACCCGATTTCGAGGGAGGGTCACCGGGGAGCTGTTTTTT
TRBV6-5	TRBD1	TRBJ1-5	-	CASSRTGFNQPQHF	TGTGCCAGCAGTAGGACAGGGTTTAATCAGCCCCAGCATTTT
TRBV2	TRBD1	TRBJ2-5	-	CASSREQGVAETQYF	TGTGCCAGCAGTCGGGAACAGGGGGTTGCGGAGACCCAGTACTTC
TRBV5-6	-	TRBJ1-1	-	CASTHNTEAFF	TGTGCCAGCACCCATAACACTGAAGCTTTCTTT
TRBV27	TRBD2	TRBJ2-1	-	CASRISGRDYNEQFF	TGTGCCAGCAGGATAAGCGGGAGGGACTACAATGAGCAGTTCTTC
TRBV7-3	-	TRBJ2-1	-	CASSPDPRAEGGQFF	TGTGCCAGCAGCCCCGACCCCCGGGCGGAGGGTGGGCAGTTCTTC
TRBV6-1	TRBD2	TRBJ2-3	-	CASNGPGLEFNTQYF	TGTGCCAGCAATGGACCGGGACTAGAATTTAATACGCAGTATTTT
TRBV18	TRBD1	TRBJ1-1	-	CASSPRQGATEAFF	TGTGCCAGCTCACCACGACAGGGTGCCACTGAAGCTTTCTTT
TRBV5-1	TRBD1	TRBJ1-6	-	CASSWLTGSNSPLHF	TGCGCCAGCAGCTGGCTGACAGGGAGTAATTCACCCCTCCACTTT
TRBV28	-	TRBJ2-1	few	CASSLLRPATGEQFF	TGTGCCAGCAGTTTACTTCGCCCGGCTACGGGTGAGCAGTTCTTC
TRBV6-6	-	TRBJ1-5	-	CASSYPGDSNQPQHF	TGTGCCAGCAGTTATCCGGGGGATAGCAATCAGCCCCAGCATTTT
TRBV1	-	TRBJ1-4	-	CTSSPLDQAPLNEKLFF	TGCACCAGCAGCCCATTAGACCAGGCGCCGCTCAATGAAAAACTGTTTTTT
TRBV28	-	TRBJ1-1	few	CASSLFYRAFF	TGTGCCAGCAGTTTATTTTATCGGGCTTTCTTT
TRBV19	TRBD2	TRBJ2-1	once	CASSIGSGSYNEQFF	TGTGCCAGTAGTATTGGTAGCGGGAGCTACAATGAGCAGTTCTTC
TRBV11-2	TRBD1	TRBJ2-2	once	CASSVVSGGETGELFF	TGTGCCAGCAGCGTTGTTTCAGGGGGCGAGACCGGGGAGCTGTTTTTT
TRBV7-6	-	TRBJ1-2	-	CASSPTGANYGYTF	TGTGCCAGCAGCCCGACAGGCGCCAACTATGGCTACACCTTC
TRBV9	TRBD2	TRBJ2-3	once	CASSTRTSGDSTDTQYF	TGTGCCAGCAGCACCCGGACTAGCGGGGATAGCACAGATACGCAGTATTTT
TRBV7-9	TRBD2	TRBJ2-1	-	CASSLATSRWWFF	TGTGCCAGCAGCTTAGCGACTAGCAGGTGGTGGTTCTTC
TRBV27	-	TRBJ2-7	-	CASSLSPSEFEQYF	TGTGCCAGCAGTTTATCGCCTAGCGAGTTCGAGCAGTACTTC